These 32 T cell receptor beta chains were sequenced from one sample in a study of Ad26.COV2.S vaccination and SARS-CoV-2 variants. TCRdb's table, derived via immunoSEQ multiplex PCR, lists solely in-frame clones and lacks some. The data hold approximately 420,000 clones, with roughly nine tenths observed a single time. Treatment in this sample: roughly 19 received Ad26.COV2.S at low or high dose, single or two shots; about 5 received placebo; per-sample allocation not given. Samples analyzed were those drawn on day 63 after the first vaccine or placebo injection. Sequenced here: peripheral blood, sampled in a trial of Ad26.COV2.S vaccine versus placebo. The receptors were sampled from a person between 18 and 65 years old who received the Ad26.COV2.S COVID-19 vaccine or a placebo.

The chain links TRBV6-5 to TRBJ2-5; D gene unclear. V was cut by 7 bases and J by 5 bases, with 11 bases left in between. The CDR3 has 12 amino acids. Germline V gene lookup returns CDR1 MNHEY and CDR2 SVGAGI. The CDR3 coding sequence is TGTGCCAGCACGAGTAGGATTGAGACCCAGTACTTC. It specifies CASTSRIETQYF.

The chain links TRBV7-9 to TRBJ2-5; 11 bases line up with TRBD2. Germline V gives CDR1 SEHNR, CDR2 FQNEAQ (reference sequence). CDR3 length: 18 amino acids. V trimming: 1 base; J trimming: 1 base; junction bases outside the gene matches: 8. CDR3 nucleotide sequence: TGTGCCAGCAGCTTAGAGGGTATCCTAGCGGGGGGCCAAGAGACCCAGTACTTC. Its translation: CASSLEGILAGGQETQYF.

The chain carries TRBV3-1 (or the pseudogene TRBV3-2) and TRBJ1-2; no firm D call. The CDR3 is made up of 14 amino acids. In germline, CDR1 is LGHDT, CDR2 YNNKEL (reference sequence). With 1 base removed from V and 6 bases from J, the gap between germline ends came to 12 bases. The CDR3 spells CASSQGARRHGYTF. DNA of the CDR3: TGTGCCAGCAGCCAAGGCGCCAGGAGGCATGGCTACACCTTC.

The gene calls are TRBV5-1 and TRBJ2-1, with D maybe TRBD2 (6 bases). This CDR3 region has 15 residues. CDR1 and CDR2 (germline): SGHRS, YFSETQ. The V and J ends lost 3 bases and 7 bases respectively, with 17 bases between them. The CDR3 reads CASSYIPGVYNEQFF. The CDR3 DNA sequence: TGCGCCAGCAGCTACATACCGGGGGTATATAATGAGCAGTTCTTC.

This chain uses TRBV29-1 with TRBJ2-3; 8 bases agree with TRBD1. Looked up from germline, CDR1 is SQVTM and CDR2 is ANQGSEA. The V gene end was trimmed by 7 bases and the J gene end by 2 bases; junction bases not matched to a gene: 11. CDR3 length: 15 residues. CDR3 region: CSAGEDRVVTDTQYF. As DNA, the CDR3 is TGCAGCGCTGGGGAGGACAGGGTAGTCACAGATACGCAGTATTTT.

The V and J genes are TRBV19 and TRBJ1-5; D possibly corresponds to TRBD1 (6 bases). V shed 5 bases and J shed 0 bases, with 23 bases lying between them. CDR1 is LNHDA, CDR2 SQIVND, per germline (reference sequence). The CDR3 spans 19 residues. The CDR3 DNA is TGTGCCAGTAGTCTCCCCTCGTTGGGGGCTACGGGTAGCAATCAGCCCCAGCATTTT. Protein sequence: CASSLPSLGATGSNQPQHF.

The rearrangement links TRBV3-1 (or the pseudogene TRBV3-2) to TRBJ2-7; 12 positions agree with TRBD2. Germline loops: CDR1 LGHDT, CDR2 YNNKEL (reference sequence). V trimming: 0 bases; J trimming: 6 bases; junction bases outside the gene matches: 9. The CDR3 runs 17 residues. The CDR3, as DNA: TGTGCCAGCAGCCAAGAAGAAGCTAGCGGGGGGGCAAGCGAGCAGTACTTC. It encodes CASSQEEASGGASEQYF.

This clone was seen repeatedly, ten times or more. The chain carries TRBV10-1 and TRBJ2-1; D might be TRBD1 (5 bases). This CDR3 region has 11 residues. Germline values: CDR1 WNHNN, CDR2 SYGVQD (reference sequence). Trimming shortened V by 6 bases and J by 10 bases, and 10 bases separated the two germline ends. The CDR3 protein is CASSDSQEQFF. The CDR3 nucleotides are TGCGCCAGCAGCGACAGCCAGGAGCAGTTCTTC.

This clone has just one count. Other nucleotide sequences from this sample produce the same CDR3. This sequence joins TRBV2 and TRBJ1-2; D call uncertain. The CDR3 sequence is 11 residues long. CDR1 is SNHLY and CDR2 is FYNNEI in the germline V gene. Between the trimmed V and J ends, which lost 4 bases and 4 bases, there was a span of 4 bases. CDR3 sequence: CASSVGYGYTF. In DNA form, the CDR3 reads TGTGCCAGCAGTGTCGGCTATGGCTACACCTTC. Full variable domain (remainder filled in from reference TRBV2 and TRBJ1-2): EPEVTQTPSHQVTQMGQEVILRCVPISNHLYFYWYRQILGQKVEFLVSFYNNEISEKSEIFDDQFSVERPDGSNFTLKIRSTKLEDSAMYFCASSVGYGYTFGSGTRLTVV.

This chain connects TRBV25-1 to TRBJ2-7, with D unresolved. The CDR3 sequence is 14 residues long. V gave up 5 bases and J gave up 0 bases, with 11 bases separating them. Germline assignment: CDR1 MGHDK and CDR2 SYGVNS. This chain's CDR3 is CASSSQVDSYEQYF. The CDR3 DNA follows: TGTGCCAGCAGTAGCCAGGTAGACTCCTACGAGCAGTACTTC.

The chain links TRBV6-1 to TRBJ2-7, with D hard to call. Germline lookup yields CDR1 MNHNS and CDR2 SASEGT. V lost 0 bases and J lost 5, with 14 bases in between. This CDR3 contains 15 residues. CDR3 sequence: CASSEALVGRDEQYF. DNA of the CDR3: TGTGCCAGCAGTGAAGCGCTCGTCGGCCGGGACGAGCAGTACTTC.

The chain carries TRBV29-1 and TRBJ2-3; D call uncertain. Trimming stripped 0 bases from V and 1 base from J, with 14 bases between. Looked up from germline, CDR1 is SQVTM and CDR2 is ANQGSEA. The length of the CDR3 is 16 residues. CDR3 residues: CSVEDSLYSRTDTQYF. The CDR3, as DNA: TGCAGCGTTGAAGACAGTCTCTATTCACGCACAGATACGCAGTATTTT.

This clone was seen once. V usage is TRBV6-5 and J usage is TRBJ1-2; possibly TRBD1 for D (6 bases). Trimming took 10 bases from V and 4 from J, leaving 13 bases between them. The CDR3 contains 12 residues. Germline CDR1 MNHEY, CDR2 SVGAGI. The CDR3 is CAIEGDRYGYTF. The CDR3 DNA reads TGTGCCATCGAGGGGGACCGCTATGGCTACACCTTC.

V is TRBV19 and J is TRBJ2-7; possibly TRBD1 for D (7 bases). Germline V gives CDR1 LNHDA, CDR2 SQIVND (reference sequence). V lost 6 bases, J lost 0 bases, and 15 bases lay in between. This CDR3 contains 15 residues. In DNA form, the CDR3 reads TGTGCCAGTAGGATCGCAGGGGGGAGCTCCTACGAGCAGTACTTC. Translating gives CASRIAGGSSYEQYF.

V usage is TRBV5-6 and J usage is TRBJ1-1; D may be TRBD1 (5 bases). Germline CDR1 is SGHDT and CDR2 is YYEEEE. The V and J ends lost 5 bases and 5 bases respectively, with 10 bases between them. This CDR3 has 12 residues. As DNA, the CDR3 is TGTGCCAGCAGTCTCGACAGAACTGAAGCTTTCTTT. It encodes CASSLDRTEAFF.

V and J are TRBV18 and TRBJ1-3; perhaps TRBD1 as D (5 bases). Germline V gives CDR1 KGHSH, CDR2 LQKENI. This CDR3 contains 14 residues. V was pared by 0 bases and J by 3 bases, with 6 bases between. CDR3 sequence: CASSPPGGGNTIYF. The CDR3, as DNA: TGTGCCAGCTCACCACCCGGGGGTGGAAACACCATATATTTT.

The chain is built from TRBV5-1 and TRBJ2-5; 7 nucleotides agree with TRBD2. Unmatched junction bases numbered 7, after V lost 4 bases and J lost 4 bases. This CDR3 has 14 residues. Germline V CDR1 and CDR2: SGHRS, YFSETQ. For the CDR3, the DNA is TGCGCCAGCAGCCCTACTAGCGTTGGAGAGACCCAGTACTTC. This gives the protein CASSPTSVGETQYF.

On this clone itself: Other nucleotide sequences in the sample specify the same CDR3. The CDR3 sequence is CASSRSTGENSPLHF. The CDR3 DNA reads TGCGCCAGCAGTCGTTCGACAGGGGAAAATTCACCCCTCCACTTT. J is TRBJ1-6 and V is TRBV5-1, with 8 positions matching TRBD1. Germline CDR1 and CDR2: SGHRS and YFSETQ. V shed 5 bases and J 7 bases; nucleotides not matched to a gene: 8. The CDR3 extends over 15 amino acids.

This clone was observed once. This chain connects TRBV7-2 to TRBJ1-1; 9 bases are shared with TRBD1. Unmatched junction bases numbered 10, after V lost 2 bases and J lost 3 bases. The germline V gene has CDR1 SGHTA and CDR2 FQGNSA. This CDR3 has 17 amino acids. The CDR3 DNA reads TGTGCCAGCAGCTTAAGGAAGACAGGGGGGTGGGACACTGAAGCTTTCTTT. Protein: CASSLRKTGGWDTEAFF. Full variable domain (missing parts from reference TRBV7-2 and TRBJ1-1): GAGVSQSPSNKVTEKGKDVELRCDPISGHTALYWYRQSLGQGLEFLIYFQGNSAPDKSGLPSDRFSAERTGGSVSTLTIQRTQQEDSAVYLCASSLRKTGGWDTEAFFGQGTRLTVV.

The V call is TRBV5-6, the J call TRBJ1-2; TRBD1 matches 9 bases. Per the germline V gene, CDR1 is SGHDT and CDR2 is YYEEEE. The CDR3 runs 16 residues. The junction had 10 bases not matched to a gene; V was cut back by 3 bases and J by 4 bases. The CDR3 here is CASSWGTGTVTYGYTF. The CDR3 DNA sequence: TGTGCCAGCAGCTGGGGGACAGGGACCGTAACCTATGGCTACACCTTC.

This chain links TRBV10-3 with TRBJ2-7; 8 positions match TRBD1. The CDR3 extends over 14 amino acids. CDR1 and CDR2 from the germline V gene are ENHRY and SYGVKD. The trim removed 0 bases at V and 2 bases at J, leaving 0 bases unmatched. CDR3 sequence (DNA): TGTGCCATCAGTGAGTCGACAGGGGCCTACGAGCAGTACTTC. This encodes CAISESTGAYEQYF.

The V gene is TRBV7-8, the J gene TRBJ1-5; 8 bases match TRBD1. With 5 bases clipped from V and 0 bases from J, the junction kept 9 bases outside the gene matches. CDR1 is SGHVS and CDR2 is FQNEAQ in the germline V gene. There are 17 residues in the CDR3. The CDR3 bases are TGTGCCAGCAGCCCGGGACAGGCGTTTCTTAGCAATCAGCCCCAGCATTTT. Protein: CASSPGQAFLSNQPQHF.

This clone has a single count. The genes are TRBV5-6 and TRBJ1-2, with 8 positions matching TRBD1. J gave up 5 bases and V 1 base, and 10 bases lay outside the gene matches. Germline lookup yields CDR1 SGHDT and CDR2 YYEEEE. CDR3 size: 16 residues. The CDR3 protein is CASSLRRTGTRYGYTF. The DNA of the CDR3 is TGTGCCAGCAGCTTGAGGAGGACAGGGACTCGGTATGGCTACACCTTC. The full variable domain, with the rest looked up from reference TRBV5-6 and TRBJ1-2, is DAGVTQSPTHLIKTRGQQVTLRCSPKSGHDTVSWYQQALGQGPQFIFQYYEEEERQRGNFPDRFSGHQFPNYSSELNVNALLLGDSALYLCASSLRRTGTRYGYTFGSGTRLTVV.

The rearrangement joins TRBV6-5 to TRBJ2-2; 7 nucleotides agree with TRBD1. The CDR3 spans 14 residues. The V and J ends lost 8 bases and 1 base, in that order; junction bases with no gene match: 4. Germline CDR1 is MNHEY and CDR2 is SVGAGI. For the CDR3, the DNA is TGTGCCAGCTCGGGACAGAGGAACACCGGGGAGCTGTTTTTT. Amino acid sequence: CASSGQRNTGELFF.

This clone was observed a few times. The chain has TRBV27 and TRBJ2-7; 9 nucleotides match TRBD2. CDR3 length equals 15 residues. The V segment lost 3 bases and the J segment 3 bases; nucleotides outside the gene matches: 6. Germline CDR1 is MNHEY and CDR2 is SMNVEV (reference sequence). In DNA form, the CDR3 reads TGTGCCAGCAGTTTGAAGCGGGGGGAAGGCTACGAGCAGTACTTC. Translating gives CASSLKRGEGYEQYF.

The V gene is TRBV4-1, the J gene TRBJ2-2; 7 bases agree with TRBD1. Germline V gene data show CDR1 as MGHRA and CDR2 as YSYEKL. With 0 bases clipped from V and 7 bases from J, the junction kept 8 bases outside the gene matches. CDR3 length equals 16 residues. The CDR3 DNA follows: TGCGCCAGCAGCCAAGAGCAGGGGGTTTTGGTCGGGGAGCTGTTTTTT. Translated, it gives CASSQEQGVLVGELFF.

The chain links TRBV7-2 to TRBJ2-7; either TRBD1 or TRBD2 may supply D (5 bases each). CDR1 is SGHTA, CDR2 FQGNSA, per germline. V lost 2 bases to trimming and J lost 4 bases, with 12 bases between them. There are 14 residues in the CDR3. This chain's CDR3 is CASSLSGGTYEQYF. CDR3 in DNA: TGTGCCAGCAGCTTAAGTGGGGGAACATACGAGCAGTACTTC.

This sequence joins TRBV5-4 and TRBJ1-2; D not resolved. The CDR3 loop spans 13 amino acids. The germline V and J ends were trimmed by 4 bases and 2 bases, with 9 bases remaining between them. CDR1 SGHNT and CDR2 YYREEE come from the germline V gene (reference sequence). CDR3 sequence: CASSVQTNYGYTF. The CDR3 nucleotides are TGTGCCAGCAGCGTACAGACCAACTATGGCTACACCTTC.

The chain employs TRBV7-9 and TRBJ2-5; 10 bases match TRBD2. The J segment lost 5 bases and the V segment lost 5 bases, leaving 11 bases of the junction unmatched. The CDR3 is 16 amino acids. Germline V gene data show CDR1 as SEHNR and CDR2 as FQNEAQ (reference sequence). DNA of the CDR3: TGTGCCAGCAGCAGATTTGGGACTAGCGAAGCGGAGACCCAGTACTTC. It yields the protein CASSRFGTSEAETQYF.

The CDR3 reads CASREVSGNTIYF. DNA for the CDR3: TGTGCCAGCAGGGAGGTCTCTGGAAACACCATATATTTT. V usage is TRBV6-5 and J usage is TRBJ1-3; the D is unclear. Germline V gene lookup returns CDR1 MNHEY and CDR2 SVGAGI. Trimming removed 6 bases at V and 0 bases at J, with 6 bases between. The CDR3 sequence is 13 residues long.

For the CDR3, the DNA is TGTGCCAGCAGCCCCGGGAGGGGGACAGGGTTTTATGGCTACACCTTC. It specifies CASSPGRGTGFYGYTF. This chain uses TRBV7-9 with TRBJ1-2, with 9 bases fitting TRBD1. The germline CDR1 and CDR2 sequences are SEHNR and FQNEAQ (reference sequence). V dropped 5 bases and J dropped 5; count of bases not matched to a gene: 12. The CDR3 spans 16 residues. The full variable domain, completed using reference TRBV7-9 and TRBJ1-2, is DTGVSQNPRHKITKRGQNVTFRCDPISEHNRLYWYRQTLGQGPEFLTYFQNEAQLEKSRLLSDRFSAERPKGSFSTLEIQRTEQGDSAMYLCASSPGRGTGFYGYTFGSGTRLTVV.

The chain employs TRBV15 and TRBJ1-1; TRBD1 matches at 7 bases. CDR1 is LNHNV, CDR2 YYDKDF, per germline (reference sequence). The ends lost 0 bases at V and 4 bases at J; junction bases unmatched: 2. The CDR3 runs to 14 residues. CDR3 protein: CATSRERGLTEAFF. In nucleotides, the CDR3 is TGTGCCACCAGCAGAGAGAGGGGGCTCACTGAAGCTTTCTTT.